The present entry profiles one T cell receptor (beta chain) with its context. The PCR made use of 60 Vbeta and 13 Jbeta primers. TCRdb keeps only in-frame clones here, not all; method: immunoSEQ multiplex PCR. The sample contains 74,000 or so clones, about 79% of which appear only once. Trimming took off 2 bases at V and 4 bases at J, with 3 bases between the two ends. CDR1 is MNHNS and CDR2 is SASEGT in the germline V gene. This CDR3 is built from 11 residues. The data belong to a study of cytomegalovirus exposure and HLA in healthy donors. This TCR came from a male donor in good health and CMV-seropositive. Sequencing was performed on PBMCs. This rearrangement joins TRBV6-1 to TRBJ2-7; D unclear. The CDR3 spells CASSEQYEQYF. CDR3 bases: TGTGCCAGCAGTGAACAATACGAGCAGTACTTC.